These 18 T cell receptor beta chains originate from one sample sequenced in a study of blood T cell repertoires in COVID-19. The data were produced by immunoSEQ multiplex PCR, yet TCRdb's version contains in-frame clones alone and is incomplete. Of more than 25,000 clones in the sample, approximately 85% were seen once. The sample comprised peripheral blood. The receptors were gathered from a man between 60 and 75 years old with active COVID-19.

The gene calls are TRBV5-1 and TRBJ1-3; 8 bases match TRBD1. The CDR3 covers 15 residues. From germline, CDR1 is SGHRS and CDR2 YFSETQ. Unmatched junction bases numbered 3, after V lost 4 bases and J lost 0 bases. CDR3 sequence: CASSTGTGSGNTIYF. In DNA form, the CDR3 reads TGCGCCAGCAGCACCGGGACAGGCTCTGGAAACACCATATATTTT.

The chain uses TRBV28 and TRBJ2-7; D is undetermined. With 5 bases removed from V and 7 bases from J, the gap between germline ends came to 15 bases. From germline, CDR1 is MDHEN and CDR2 SYDVKM. This CDR3 contains 13 residues. The CDR3 spells CASSLLFSLEQYF. The CDR3 bases are TGTGCCAGCAGTCTCCTGTTCTCGTTGGAGCAGTACTTC.

V usage is TRBV6-5 and J usage is TRBJ2-7; 9 positions match TRBD1. This CDR3 region has 15 residues. Germline V CDR1 and CDR2: MNHEY, SVGAGI. The V segment lost 7 bases and the J segment 0 bases; nucleotides outside the gene matches: 7. The DNA of the CDR3 is TGTGCCAGCACCACCGGGACAGGGAGCTCCTACGAGCAGTACTTC. Its translation: CASTTGTGSSYEQYF.

V gene TRBV6-5 combines with J gene TRBJ2-1; D is unresolved. The CDR3 covers 12 residues. The V gene lost 4 bases and the J gene lost 7 bases, with 8 bases spanning the gap. Germline V CDR1 and CDR2: MNHEY, SVGAGI. CDR3 protein: CASSSTLNEQFF. In nucleotides, the CDR3 is TGTGCCAGCAGTTCTACGTTAAATGAGCAGTTCTTC.

The chain recombines TRBV29-1 with TRBJ2-6, with 7 bases that match TRBD1. The J segment lost 11 bases and the V segment lost 3 bases, leaving 13 bases of the junction unmatched. The length of the CDR3 is 15 residues. Germline V gives CDR1 SQVTM, CDR2 ANQGSEA. CDR3 residues: CSVEDRQGPFDVLTF. CDR3 DNA sequence: TGCAGCGTTGAGGACCGACAGGGACCCTTCGACGTCCTGACTTTC.

The rearrangement joins TRBV5-1 to TRBJ2-3; a possible D gene is TRBD2 (6 bases). This CDR3 spans 16 amino acids. Germline CDR1 is SGHRS and CDR2 is YFSETQ. The V end was cut by 4 bases, the J end by 3 bases, with 18 bases between. Here the CDR3 DNA reads TGCGCCAGCAGCCCTGTAGTGGCTAGCGTAACAGATACGCAGTATTTT. Its translation is CASSPVVASVTDTQYF.

The chain's CDR3 is CASGGGRPQETQYF. The DNA for the CDR3 is TGTGCCAGCGGGGGCGGGAGGCCCCAAGAGACCCAGTACTTC. The chain carries TRBV28 and TRBJ2-5, with 8 bases lining up with TRBD2. The CDR3 runs 14 residues. Germline V gives CDR1 MDHEN, CDR2 SYDVKM. The V gene end was trimmed by 8 bases and the J gene end by 1 base; junction bases not matched to a gene: 6.

This chain joins TRBV7-9 and TRBJ2-5; TRBD2 matches at 14 bases. V dropped 5 bases and J dropped 5; count of bases not matched to a gene: 7. Germline V gives CDR1 SEHNR, CDR2 FQNEAQ (reference sequence). The CDR3 is 16 residues long. In DNA, the CDR3 is TGTGCCAGCAGCAAGGGACTAGCGGGAGTAGGTGAGACCCAGTACTTC. It translates to CASSKGLAGVGETQYF. Complete variable domain (other parts from reference TRBV7-9 and TRBJ2-5): DTGVSQNPRHKITKRGQNVTFRCDPISEHNRLYWYRQTLGQGPEFLTYFQNEAQLEKSRLLSDRFSAERPKGSFSTLEIQRTEQGDSAMYLCASSKGLAGVGETQYFGPGTRLLVL.

The DNA for the CDR3 is TGTGCCAGCAGCTCGACAGGGGGTAATCAGCCCCAGCATTTT. Translated, it gives CASSSTGGNQPQHF. The chain carries TRBV11-2 and TRBJ1-5, with 9 bases aligning to TRBD1. V lost 4 bases and J lost 4; bases outside the gene matches: 2. CDR1 SGHAT and CDR2 FQNNGV come from the germline V gene. The CDR3 is made up of 14 amino acids. Full variable domain (rest looked up from reference TRBV11-2 and TRBJ1-5): EAGVAQSPRYKIIEKRQSVAFWCNPISGHATLYWYQQILGQGPKLLIQFQNNGVVDDSQLPKDRFSAERLKGVDSTLKIQPAKLEDSAVYLCASSSTGGNQPQHFGDGTRLSIL.

The chain employs TRBV5-8 and TRBJ2-1, with D maybe TRBD2 (6 bases). The CDR3 runs to 14 residues. V was shortened by 1 base and J by 7 bases, with 12 bases between the two germline ends. Per the germline V gene, CDR1 is SGHTS and CDR2 is YDEGEE. CDR3 sequence (DNA): TGTGCCAGCAGCTTGCCGGGAGTCAGAAATGAGCAGTTCTTC. Translated: CASSLPGVRNEQFF.

The count of this clone is one. This chain joins TRBV3-1 (or the pseudogene TRBV3-2) and TRBJ2-1, with 8 bases that match TRBD2. Germline-derived CDR1 and CDR2 are LGHDT and YNNKEL (reference sequence). CDR3 length equals 15 residues. V lost 1 base to trimming and J lost 8 bases; unmatched junction nucleotides: 7. The chain's CDR3 is CASSQGTSGFYEQFF. The DNA for the CDR3 is TGTGCCAGCAGCCAAGGAACTAGCGGCTTTTATGAGCAGTTCTTC.

J is TRBJ2-7 and V is TRBV2; perhaps TRBD1 as D (5 bases). The CDR3 totals 15 residues. Deletions cut 3 bases from V and 3 bases from J, with 15 bases between. CDR1 is SNHLY and CDR2 is FYNNEI in the germline V gene. In nucleotides, the CDR3 is TGTGCCAGCAGTGATGTCAGGGAAGGGTACTACGAGCAGTACTTC. Protein product: CASSDVREGYYEQYF.

The J gene is TRBJ2-6, the V gene TRBV18; D call uncertain. Germline V lookup: CDR1 KGHSH, CDR2 LQKENI. The CDR3 has 18 amino acids. Trimming removed 2 bases from V and 0 bases from J, with 14 bases in between. CDR3 coding DNA: TGTGCCAGCTCACCATTGGTTTTTAAGAGCTCTGGGGCCAACGTCCTGACTTTC. Translation: CASSPLVFKSSGANVLTF.

The gene calls are TRBV6-6 and TRBJ1-4; 8 positions agree with TRBD1. From germline, CDR1 is MNHNY and CDR2 SVGAGI (reference sequence). Unmatched junction bases numbered 5, after V lost 6 bases and J lost 8 bases. The CDR3 totals 13 residues. The DNA of the CDR3 is TGTGCCAGCAGGGACAGGGCTGGGGAAAAACTGTTTTTT. This codes for CASRDRAGEKLFF.

This clone is a singleton in its sample. The gene calls are TRBV5-1 and TRBJ2-1; D remains ambiguous. The CDR3 covers 12 residues. Germline lookup yields CDR1 SGHRS and CDR2 YFSETQ. Trimming pared 4 bases from V and 6 bases from J, leaving 8 bases between. The CDR3 here is CASSRDINEQFF. CDR3 DNA: TGCGCCAGCAGCCGTGACATCAATGAGCAGTTCTTC.

J is TRBJ1-5 and V is TRBV15, with D tentatively TRBD1 (5 bases). Deletions cut 0 bases from V and 12 bases from J, with 9 bases between. The germline V gene encodes CDR1 LNHNV and CDR2 YYDKDF (reference sequence). This CDR3 region has 12 residues. The CDR3 sequence: CATSRDQGIQHF. The CDR3 coding sequence is TGTGCCACCAGCAGAGATCAGGGAATCCAGCATTTT.

This chain links TRBV5-6 with TRBJ2-4, with D tentatively TRBD2 (5 bases). The CDR3 is 14 amino acids. The germline V and J ends were trimmed by 2 bases and 4 bases, with 10 bases remaining between them. Germline assignment: CDR1 SGHDT and CDR2 YYEEEE. In nucleotides, the CDR3 is TGTGCCAGCAGCTTCCGGGAAGGAAAAAACATTCAGTACTTC. Translated, it gives CASSFREGKNIQYF.

The chain employs TRBV28 and TRBJ1-1; D is unclear. V was pared by 7 bases and J by 9 bases, with 12 bases between. The germline gives CDR1 MDHEN, CDR2 SYDVKM. The CDR3 is 11 residues long. CDR3 bases: TGTGCCAGCACCACAGACACCAAAGCTTTCTTT. Protein sequence: CASTTDTKAFF.